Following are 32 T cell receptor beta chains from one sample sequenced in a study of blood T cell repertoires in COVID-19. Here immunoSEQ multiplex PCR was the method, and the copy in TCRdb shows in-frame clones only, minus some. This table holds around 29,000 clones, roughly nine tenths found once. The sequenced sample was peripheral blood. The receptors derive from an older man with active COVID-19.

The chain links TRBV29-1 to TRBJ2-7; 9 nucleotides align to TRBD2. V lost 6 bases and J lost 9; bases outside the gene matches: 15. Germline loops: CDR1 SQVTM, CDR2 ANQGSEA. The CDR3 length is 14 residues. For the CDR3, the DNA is TGCAGCGTCGGAACTAGCGGGTCGTTACGTGGGCAGTACTTC. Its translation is CSVGTSGSLRGQYF.

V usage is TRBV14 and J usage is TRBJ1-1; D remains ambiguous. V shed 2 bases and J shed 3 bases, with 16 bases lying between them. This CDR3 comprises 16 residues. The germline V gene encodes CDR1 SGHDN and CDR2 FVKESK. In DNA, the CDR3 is TGTGCCAGCAGCCAATCTCTTATGGGCCTGGACACTGAAGCTTTCTTT. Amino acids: CASSQSLMGLDTEAFF.

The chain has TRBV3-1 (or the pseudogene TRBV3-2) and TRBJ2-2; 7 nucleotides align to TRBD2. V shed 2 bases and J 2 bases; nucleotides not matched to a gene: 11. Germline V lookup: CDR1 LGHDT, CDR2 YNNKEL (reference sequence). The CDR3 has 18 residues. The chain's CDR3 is CASSQPPACGSNTGELFF. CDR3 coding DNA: TGTGCCAGCAGCCAACCGCCCGCTTGCGGGAGTAACACCGGGGAGCTGTTTTTT.

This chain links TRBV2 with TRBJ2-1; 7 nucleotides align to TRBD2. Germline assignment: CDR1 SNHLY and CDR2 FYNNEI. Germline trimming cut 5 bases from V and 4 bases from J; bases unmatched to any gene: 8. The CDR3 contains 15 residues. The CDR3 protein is CASSRAASGYNEQFF. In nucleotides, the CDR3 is TGTGCCAGCAGTCGGGCCGCTAGCGGTTACAATGAGCAGTTCTTC.

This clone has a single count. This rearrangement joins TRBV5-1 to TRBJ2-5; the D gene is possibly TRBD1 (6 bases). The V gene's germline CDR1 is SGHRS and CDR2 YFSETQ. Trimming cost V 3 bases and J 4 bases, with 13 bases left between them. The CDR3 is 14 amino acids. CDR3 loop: CASSSQGRGETQYF. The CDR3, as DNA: TGCGCCAGCAGCTCACAGGGTAGGGGAGAGACCCAGTACTTC. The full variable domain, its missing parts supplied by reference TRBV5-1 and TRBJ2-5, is KAGVTQTPRYLIKTRGQQVTLSCSPISGHRSVSWYQQTPGQGLQFLFEYFSETQRNKGNFPGRFSGRQFSNSRSEMNVSTLELGDSALYLCASSSQGRGETQYFGPGTRLLVL.

CDR3 amino acids: CASSLGPLSYEQYF. In DNA form, the CDR3 reads TGTGCCAGCAGCTTAGGCCCCCTCTCCTACGAGCAGTACTTC. The chain has TRBV13 and TRBJ2-7; D remains unclear. The CDR3 length is 14 residues. CDR1 is PRHDT and CDR2 is FYEKMQ in the germline V gene (reference sequence). Trimming stripped 0 bases from V and 0 bases from J, with 6 bases between. Together with reference TRBV13 and TRBJ2-7, the CDR3 gives the full variable domain: AAGVIQSPRHLIKEKRETATLKCYPIPRHDTVYWYQQGPGQDPQFLISFYEKMQSDKGSIPDRFSAQQFSDYHSELNMSSLELGDSALYFCASSLGPLSYEQYFGPGTRLTVT.

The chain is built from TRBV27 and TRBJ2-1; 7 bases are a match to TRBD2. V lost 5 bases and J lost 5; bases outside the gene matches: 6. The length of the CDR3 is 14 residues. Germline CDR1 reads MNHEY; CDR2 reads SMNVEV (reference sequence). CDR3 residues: CASSRLAENNEQFF. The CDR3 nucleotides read TGTGCCAGCAGTAGGCTAGCGGAGAACAATGAGCAGTTCTTC.

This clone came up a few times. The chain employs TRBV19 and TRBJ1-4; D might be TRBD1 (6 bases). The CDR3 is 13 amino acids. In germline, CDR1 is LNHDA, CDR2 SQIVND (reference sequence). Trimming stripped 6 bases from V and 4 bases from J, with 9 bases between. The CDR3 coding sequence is TGTGCCAGTAGAGGACAGATTAATGAAAAACTGTTTTTT. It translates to CASRGQINEKLFF.

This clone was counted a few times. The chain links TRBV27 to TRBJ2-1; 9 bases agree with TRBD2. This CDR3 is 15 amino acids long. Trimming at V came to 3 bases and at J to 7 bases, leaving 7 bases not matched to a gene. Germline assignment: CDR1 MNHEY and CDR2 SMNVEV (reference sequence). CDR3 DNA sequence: TGTGCCAGCAGTTTCTTAGCGGGAGCGGGGAATGAGCAGTTCTTC. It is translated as CASSFLAGAGNEQFF.

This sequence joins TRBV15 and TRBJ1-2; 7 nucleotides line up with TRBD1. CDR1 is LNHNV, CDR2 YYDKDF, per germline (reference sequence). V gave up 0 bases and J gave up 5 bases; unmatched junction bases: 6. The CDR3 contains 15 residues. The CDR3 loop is CATSRDRGAPYGYTF. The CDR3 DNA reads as TGTGCCACCAGCAGAGACAGGGGGGCGCCGTATGGCTACACCTTC.

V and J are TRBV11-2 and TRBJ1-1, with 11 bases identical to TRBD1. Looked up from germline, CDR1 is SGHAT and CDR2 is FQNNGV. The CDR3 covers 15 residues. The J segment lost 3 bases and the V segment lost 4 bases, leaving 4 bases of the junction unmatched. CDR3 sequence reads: CASSSGQGADTEAFF. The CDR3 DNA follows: TGTGCCAGCAGCTCCGGACAGGGGGCGGACACTGAAGCTTTCTTT. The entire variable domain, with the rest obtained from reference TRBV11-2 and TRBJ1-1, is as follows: EAGVAQSPRYKIIEKRQSVAFWCNPISGHATLYWYQQILGQGPKLLIQFQNNGVVDDSQLPKDRFSAERLKGVDSTLKIQPAKLEDSAVYLCASSSGQGADTEAFFGQGTRLTVV.

The CDR3: CASSSTSSGRASSEQFF. Here the CDR3 DNA reads TGTGCCAGCAGCTCCACATCTAGCGGGAGGGCCTCCAGTGAGCAGTTCTTC. The chain has TRBV7-3 and TRBJ2-1, with 12 nucleotides matching TRBD2. V lost 4 bases to trimming and J lost 9 bases; unmatched junction nucleotides: 13. This CDR3 spans 17 amino acids. CDR1 is SGHTA, CDR2 FQGTGA, per germline. Drawing the rest from reference TRBV7-3 and TRBJ2-1, the complete variable domain is GAGVSQTPSNKVTEKGKYVELRCDPISGHTALYWYRQSLGQGPEFLIYFQGTGAADDSGLPNDRFFAVRPEGSVSTLKIQRTERGDSAVYLCASSSTSSGRASSEQFFGPGTRLTVL.

CDR3: CASSYSSATNEKLFF. The DNA of the CDR3 is TGTGCCAGCAGTTACTCTTCTGCAACTAATGAAAAACTGTTTTTT. The chain is built from TRBV6-5 and TRBJ1-4, with D unclear. Trimming removed 0 bases from V and 0 bases from J, with 5 bases in between. This CDR3 region has 15 residues. In germline, CDR1 is MNHEY, CDR2 SVGAGI.

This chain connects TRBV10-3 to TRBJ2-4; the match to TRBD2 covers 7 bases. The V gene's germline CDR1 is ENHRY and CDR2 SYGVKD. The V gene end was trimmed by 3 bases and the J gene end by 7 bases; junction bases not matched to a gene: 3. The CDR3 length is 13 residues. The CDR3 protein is CAISDGRNNIQYF. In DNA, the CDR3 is TGTGCCATCAGTGACGGGAGGAACAACATTCAGTACTTC.

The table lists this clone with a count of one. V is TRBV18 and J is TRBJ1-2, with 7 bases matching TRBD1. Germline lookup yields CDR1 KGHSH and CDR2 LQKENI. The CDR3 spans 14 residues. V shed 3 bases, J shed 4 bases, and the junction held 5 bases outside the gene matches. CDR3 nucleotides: TGTGCCAGCTCACCTGAGACAGGGCTCTATGGCTACACCTTC. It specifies CASSPETGLYGYTF. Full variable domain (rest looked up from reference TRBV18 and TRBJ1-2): NAGVMQNPRHLVRRRGQEARLRCSPMKGHSHVYWYRQLPEEGLKFMVYLQKENIIDESGMPKERFSAEFPKEGPSILRIQQVVRGDSAAYFCASSPETGLYGYTFGSGTRLTVV.

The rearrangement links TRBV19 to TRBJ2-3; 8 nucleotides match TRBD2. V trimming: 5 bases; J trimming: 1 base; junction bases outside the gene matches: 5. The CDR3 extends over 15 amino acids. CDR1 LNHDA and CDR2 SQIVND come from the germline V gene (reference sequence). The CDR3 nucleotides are TGTGCCAGTAGTGTTAGCGGGATCCGCACAGATACGCAGTATTTT. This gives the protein CASSVSGIRTDTQYF. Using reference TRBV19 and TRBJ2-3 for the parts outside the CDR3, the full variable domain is DGGITQSPKYLFRKEGQNVTLSCEQNLNHDAMYWYRQDPGQGLRLIYYSQIVNDFQKGDIAEGYSVSREKKESFPLTVTSAQKNPTAFYLCASSVSGIRTDTQYFGPGTRLTVL.

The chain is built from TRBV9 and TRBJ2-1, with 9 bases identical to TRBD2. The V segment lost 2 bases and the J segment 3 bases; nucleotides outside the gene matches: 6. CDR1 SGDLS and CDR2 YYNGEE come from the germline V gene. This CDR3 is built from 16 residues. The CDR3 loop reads CASSVELAGLYNEQFF. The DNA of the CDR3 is TGTGCCAGCAGCGTCGAACTAGCGGGCCTCTACAATGAGCAGTTCTTC.

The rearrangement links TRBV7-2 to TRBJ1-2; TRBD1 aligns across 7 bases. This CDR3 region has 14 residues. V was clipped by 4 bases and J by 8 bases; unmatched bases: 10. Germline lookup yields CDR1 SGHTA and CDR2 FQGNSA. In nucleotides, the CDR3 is TGTGCCAGCAGCTCAAGTTCGGGACAGAGGGGCTACACCTTC. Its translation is CASSSSSGQRGYTF.

The CDR3 DNA reads TGTGCCAGTAGCGCCGATTTGAACACCGGGGAGCTGTTTTTT. Translation gives CASSADLNTGELFF. The chain uses TRBV10-3 and TRBJ2-2; D perhaps matches TRBD2 (5 bases). CDR1 is ENHRY, CDR2 SYGVKD, per germline. Trimming took off 10 bases at V and 1 base at J, with 13 bases between the two ends. This CDR3 has 14 amino acids.

The CDR3 here is CASRLQGAKSYEQYF. The CDR3 bases are TGTGCCAGCAGGCTACAGGGGGCAAAATCCTACGAGCAGTACTTC. V and J are TRBV6-7 and TRBJ2-7; 9 nucleotides match TRBD1. TRBV6-7 is classed as an ORF, of uncertain function. This CDR3 spans 15 amino acids. After removal of 6 bases from V and 1 base from J, the junction contained 7 bases not matched to a gene.

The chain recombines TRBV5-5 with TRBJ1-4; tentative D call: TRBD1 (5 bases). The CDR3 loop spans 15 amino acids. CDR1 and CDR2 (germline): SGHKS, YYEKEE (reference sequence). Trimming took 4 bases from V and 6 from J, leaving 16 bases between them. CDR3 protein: CASSRQGVIDEKLFF. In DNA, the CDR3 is TGTGCCAGCAGCCGCCAAGGGGTGATTGATGAAAAACTGTTTTTT.

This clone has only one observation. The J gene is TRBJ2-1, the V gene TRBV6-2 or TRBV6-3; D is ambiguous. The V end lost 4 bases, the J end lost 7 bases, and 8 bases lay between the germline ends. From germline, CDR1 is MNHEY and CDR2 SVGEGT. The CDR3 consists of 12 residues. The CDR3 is CASSWYGNEQFF. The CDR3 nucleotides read TGTGCCAGCAGTTGGTACGGGAATGAGCAGTTCTTC.

The CDR3 DNA reads as TGTGCCAGCAGCCCGGGACTAGGTCGTCGCGAGCAGTACTTC. Translated, it gives CASSPGLGRREQYF. V gene TRBV5-8 combines with J gene TRBJ2-7, with 8 bases that match TRBD2. Trimming at V came to 4 bases and at J to 6 bases, leaving 9 bases not matched to a gene. CDR3 size: 14 residues. The germline gives CDR1 SGHTS, CDR2 YDEGEE. The whole variable domain, filled in from reference TRBV5-8 and TRBJ2-7, reads EAGVTQSPTHLIKTRGQQATLRCSPISGHTSVYWYQQALGLGLQFLLWYDEGEERNRGNFPPRFSGRQFPNYSSELNVNALELEDSALYLCASSPGLGRREQYFGPGTRLTVT.

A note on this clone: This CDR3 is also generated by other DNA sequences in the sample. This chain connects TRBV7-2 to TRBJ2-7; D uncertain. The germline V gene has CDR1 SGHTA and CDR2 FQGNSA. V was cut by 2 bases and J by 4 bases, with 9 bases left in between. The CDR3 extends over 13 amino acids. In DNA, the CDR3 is TGTGCCAGCAGCTTATTAGCTGCGTACGAGCAGTACTTC. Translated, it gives CASSLLAAYEQYF.

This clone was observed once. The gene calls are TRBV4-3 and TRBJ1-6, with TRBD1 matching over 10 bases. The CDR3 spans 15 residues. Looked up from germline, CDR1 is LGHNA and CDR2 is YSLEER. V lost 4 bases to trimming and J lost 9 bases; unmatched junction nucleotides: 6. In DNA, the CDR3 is TGCGCCAGCAGCCTCGGGACAGGGGTGGGTTCACCCCTCCACTTT. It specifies CASSLGTGVGSPLHF.

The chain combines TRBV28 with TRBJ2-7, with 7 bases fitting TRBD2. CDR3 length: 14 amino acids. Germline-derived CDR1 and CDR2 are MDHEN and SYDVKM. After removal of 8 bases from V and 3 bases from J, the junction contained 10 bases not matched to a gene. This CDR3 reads CASAAGREGYEQYF. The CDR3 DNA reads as TGTGCCAGCGCAGCGGGGAGGGAAGGCTACGAGCAGTACTTC.

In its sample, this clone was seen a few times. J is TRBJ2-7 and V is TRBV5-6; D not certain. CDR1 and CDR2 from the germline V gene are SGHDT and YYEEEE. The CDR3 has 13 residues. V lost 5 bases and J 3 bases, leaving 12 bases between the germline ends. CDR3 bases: TGTGCCAGCAGTACCACCAACAGCTACGAGCAGTACTTC. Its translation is CASSTTNSYEQYF.

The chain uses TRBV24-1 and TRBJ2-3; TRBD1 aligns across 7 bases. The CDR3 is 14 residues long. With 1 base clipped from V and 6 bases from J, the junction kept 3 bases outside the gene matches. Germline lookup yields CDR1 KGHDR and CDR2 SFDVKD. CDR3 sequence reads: CATSDFRQGDTQYF. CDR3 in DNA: TGTGCCACCAGTGATTTCCGACAGGGTGATACGCAGTATTTT.

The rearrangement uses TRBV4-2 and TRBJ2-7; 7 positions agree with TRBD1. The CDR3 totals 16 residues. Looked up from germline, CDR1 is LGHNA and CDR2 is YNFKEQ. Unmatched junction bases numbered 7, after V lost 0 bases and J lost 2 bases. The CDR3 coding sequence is TGTGCCAGCAGCCAAGATACGACAGGGTCAACCTACGAGCAGTACTTC. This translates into CASSQDTTGSTYEQYF.

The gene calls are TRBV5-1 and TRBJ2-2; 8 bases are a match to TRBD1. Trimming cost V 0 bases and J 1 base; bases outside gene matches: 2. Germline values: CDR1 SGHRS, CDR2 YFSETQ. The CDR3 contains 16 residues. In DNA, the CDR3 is TGCGCCAGCAGCTTGGGGACAGGGCGGAACACCGGGGAGCTGTTTTTT. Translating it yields CASSLGTGRNTGELFF.

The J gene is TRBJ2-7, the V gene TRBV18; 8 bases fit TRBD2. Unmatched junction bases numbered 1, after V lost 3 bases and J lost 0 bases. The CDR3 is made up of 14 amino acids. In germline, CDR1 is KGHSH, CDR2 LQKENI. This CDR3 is CASSPGTSSYEQYF. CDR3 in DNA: TGTGCCAGCTCACCCGGGACTAGCTCCTACGAGCAGTACTTC.

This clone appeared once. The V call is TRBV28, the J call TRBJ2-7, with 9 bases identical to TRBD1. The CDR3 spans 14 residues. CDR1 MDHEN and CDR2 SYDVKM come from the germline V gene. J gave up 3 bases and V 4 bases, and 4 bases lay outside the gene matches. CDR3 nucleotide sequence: TGTGCCAGCAGTTCCCGGGACAGGGTCTACGAGCAGTACTTC. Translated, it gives CASSSRDRVYEQYF.